Listed below are T cell receptor beta chains from one sample, sequenced in a study of blood T cell repertoires in COVID-19. Sequenced by immunoSEQ multiplex PCR; TCRdb stores in-frame clones only, minus some. The sample carries about 270,000 clones, 86% recorded once. Sequences were obtained from peripheral blood. The receptors originated from a woman older than 75 with COVID-19, enrolled during active disease. Both conserved end residues are part of each CDR3. A D gene is named only where the DNA matches it firmly. Clone size is shown for a subset of rows, as once, few, many or a class of expanded clone.

J,size,D,V,CDR3,DNA
TRBJ2-1,NA,TRBD2,TRBV3-1/TRBV3-2,CASSISGGAFNEQFF,TGTGCCAGCAGTATCAGCGGGGGGGCCTTTAATGAGCAGTTCTTC
TRBJ1-3,NA,TRBD1,TRBV29-1,CSVDRGNTIYF,TGCAGCGTTGACAGGGGGAACACCATATATTTT
TRBJ1-2,few,TRBD1,TRBV6-5,CASGQGTSGYTF,TGTGCCAGCGGACAGGGTACCTCGGGCTACACCTTC
TRBJ1-5,NA,TRBD1,TRBV28,CASSLTGGGQPQHF,TGTGCCAGCAGCTTGACAGGGGGGGGTCAGCCCCAGCATTTT
TRBJ2-5,NA,NA,TRBV11-3,CASSQTHRETQYF,TGTGCCAGCAGCCAAACCCACCGGGAGACCCAGTACTTC
TRBJ1-2,NA,NA,TRBV6-5,CASRRPGTDGYTF,TGTGCCAGCAGAAGGCCGGGAACGGATGGCTACACCTTC
TRBJ1-4,NA,NA,TRBV19,CASTGYAKGHEKLFF,TGTGCCAGTACCGGGTATGCTAAGGGGCATGAAAAACTGTTTTTT
TRBJ1-1,NA,TRBD1,TRBV28,CASSSQGAGVLNTEAFF,TGTGCCAGCAGTTCGCAGGGGGCGGGGGTACTTAACACTGAAGCTTTCTTT
TRBJ1-4,NA,TRBD1,TRBV7-9,CASSLVGRGRSTNEKLFF,TGTGCCAGCAGCTTAGTGGGCAGGGGGCGTTCAACTAATGAAAAACTGTTTTTT
TRBJ2-5,NA,TRBD1,TRBV9,CASSTRTGQETQYF,TGTGCCAGCAGCACCCGGACAGGACAAGAGACCCAGTACTTC
TRBJ1-1,NA,NA,TRBV2,CASSELYGDMNTEAFF,TGTGCCAGCAGTGAATTATATGGTGACATGAACACTGAAGCTTTCTTT
TRBJ2-3,NA,TRBD2,TRBV2,CASSEGSSGATDTQYF,TGTGCCAGCAGTGAAGGGAGTAGCGGGGCCACAGATACGCAGTATTTT
TRBJ1-4,NA,TRBD1,TRBV5-1,CASSHGQGYEKLFF,TGCGCCAGCAGCCACGGACAGGGGTACGAAAAACTGTTTTTT
TRBJ1-1,NA,NA,TRBV6-5,CASRPGGNTEAFF,TGTGCCAGCAGACCCGGGGGGAACACTGAAGCTTTCTTT
TRBJ1-3,NA,NA,TRBV2,CASLQFPGNTIYF,TGTGCCAGCCTTCAATTTCCCGGGAACACCATATATTTT
TRBJ1-1,NA,NA,TRBV27,CASSLMGGQGTEAFF,TGTGCCAGCAGTTTAATGGGCGGTCAGGGCACTGAAGCTTTCTTT
TRBJ2-3,NA,TRBD1,TRBV27,CASSTRGGLTDTQYF,TGTGCCAGCAGTACTCGAGGGGGCTTGACAGATACGCAGTATTTT
TRBJ2-1,NA,NA,TRBV6-6,CASSLAGNEQFF,TGTGCCAGCAGTTTAGCCGGCAATGAGCAGTTCTTC
TRBJ2-6,NA,TRBD1,TRBV5-6,CASSWGRGQTLSGANVLTF,TGTGCCAGCAGCTGGGGCAGGGGGCAAACTCTCTCTGGGGCCAACGTCCTGACTTTC
TRBJ1-2,NA,TRBD1,TRBV7-9,CASSGSGTATYGYTF,TGTGCCAGCAGCGGTTCCGGGACAGCTACCTATGGCTACACCTTC
TRBJ1-4,NA,NA,TRBV10-3,CAIRGGANEKLFF,TGTGCCATCAGGGGGGGGGCTAATGAAAAACTGTTTTTT
TRBJ1-1,NA,NA,TRBV19,CASSIVRANTEAFF,TGTGCCAGTAGTATTGTCAGGGCGAACACTGAAGCTTTCTTT
TRBJ1-3,NA,NA,TRBV20-1,CSARIGNTIYF,TGCAGTGCTAGAATAGGAAACACCATATATTTT
TRBJ2-3,NA,NA,TRBV18,CASSPPSQGNTQYF,TGTGCCAGCTCACCACCTAGCCAGGGAAATACGCAGTATTTT
TRBJ1-4,NA,NA,TRBV5-1,CASSLRAGAIEKLFF,TGCGCCAGCAGCTTGAGGGCGGGGGCGATTGAAAAACTGTTTTTT
TRBJ2-3,NA,NA,TRBV5-8,CASSQDTTDTQYF,TGTGCCAGCAGCCAGGACACGACAGATACGCAGTATTTT
TRBJ1-1,once,NA,TRBV5-1,CASSGGMRTEAFF,TGCGCCAGCAGCGGGGGGATGAGGACTGAAGCTTTCTTT
TRBJ1-3,NA,NA,TRBV18,CASSPAGLAGNTIYF,TGTGCCAGCTCACCTGCGGGACTAGCAGGAAACACCATATATTTT
TRBJ2-5,NA,NA,TRBV5-1,CASSLVYQETQYF,TGCGCCAGCAGCTTGGTCTATCAAGAGACCCAGTACTTC
TRBJ2-3,NA,NA,TRBV29-1,CSVDLGRRMMGTDTQYF,TGCAGCGTTGACCTCGGGAGAAGGATGATGGGCACAGATACGCAGTATTTT
TRBJ2-2,NA,NA,TRBV29-1,CSGSWGGHTGELFF,TGCAGCGGGTCCTGGGGGGGGCACACCGGGGAGCTGTTTTTT
TRBJ2-2,NA,TRBD1,TRBV3-1/TRBV3-2,CASSMRTGYNTGELFF,TGTGCCAGCAGCATGCGGACAGGGTATAACACCGGGGAGCTGTTTTTT
TRBJ1-2,few,NA,TRBV6-2/TRBV6-3,CASSYQEGYYGYTF,TGTGCCAGCAGTTACCAGGAGGGTTACTATGGCTACACCTTC
TRBJ2-1,NA,NA,TRBV7-9,CASSSLLGLSSYNEQFF,TGTGCCAGCAGCTCACTGTTGGGCCTGAGCTCCTACAATGAGCAGTTCTTC
TRBJ2-7,NA,NA,TRBV6-5,CASSRNAQGAKEQYF,TGTGCCAGCAGTCGAAACGCTCAAGGGGCTAAAGAGCAGTACTTC
TRBJ2-5,few,NA,TRBV7-2,CASSSAVGTQETQYF,TGTGCCAGCAGCTCGGCGGTGGGGACACAAGAGACCCAGTACTTC
TRBJ2-2,NA,TRBD2,TRBV7-6,CASSRGGGNTGELFF,TGTGCCAGCAGCCGCGGGGGGGGAAACACCGGGGAGCTGTTTTTT
TRBJ1-1,NA,TRBD1,TRBV12-3/TRBV12-4,CASTLQGDTEAFF,TGTGCCAGCACCTTACAGGGGGACACTGAAGCTTTCTTT
TRBJ1-2,NA,NA,TRBV3-1/TRBV3-2,CASSQETWNGYTF,TGTGCCAGCAGCCAAGAGACATGGAATGGCTACACCTTC
TRBJ1-1,NA,TRBD1,TRBV5-1,CASQRGDTGGTEAFF,TGCGCCAGCCAGCGAGGAGATACAGGGGGCACTGAAGCTTTCTTT